This T cell receptor (beta chain) is drawn from a study of cytomegalovirus exposure and HLA in healthy donors. The CDR3 spans 16 residues. Germline loops: CDR1 SEHNR, CDR2 FQNEAQ (reference sequence). As regards this clone: One end of the junction does not line up with germline, which may come from a read error.

Amplification used 60 Vbeta primers and 13 Jbeta primers. Only in-frame clones appear in the TCRdb table, and some are missing; sequencing was by immunoSEQ multiplex PCR. The sample consists of under 200,000 clones, over 75% of them appearing once. This clonotype was obtained from a human donor in good health. The material sequenced was PBMCs. The genes are TRBV7-9 and TRBJ1-1; D is uncertain. CDR3 residues: CSSSLTTPGSNTEAFF. CDR3 DNA: TGTTCCAGCAGCTTGACTACACCGGGCTCCAACACTGAAGCTTTCTTT. Together with reference TRBV7-9 and TRBJ1-1, the CDR3 gives the full variable domain: DTGVSQNPRHKITKRGQNVTFRCDPISEHNRLYWYRQTLGQGPEFLTYFQNEAQLEKSRLLSDRFSAERPKGSFSTLEIQRTEQGDSAMYLCSSSLTTPGSNTEAFFGQGTRLTVV.